This T cell receptor (beta chain) was recorded in a study of T cell responses to AZD1222 COVID-19 vaccine. The CDR3 is 15 residues long. The junction had 0 bases not matched to a gene; V was cut back by 2 bases and J by 1 base. Per germline, CDR1 MNHEY and CDR2 SMNVEV (reference sequence). Some clones are missing from TCRdb's copy, which holds only in-frame ones; the method was immunoSEQ multiplex PCR. The sample contains around 83,000 clones, 70% to 90% of which appear only once. Study observations and caveats: The donors showed a predominance of white British ancestry and of females, with possible underestimation of clonal diversity. The study found Spike-specific TCR breadth and depth rose after two AZD1222 doses. Baseline testing showed seropositivity in only a handful of AZD1222 recipients. Mapped onto spike, vaccine-associated CD4 TCRs spanned it and were dominant at 160-218 and 743-854.

Note on this clone: Antigen: not known.

The sequencing here drew on peripheral blood, taken on day 0 of AZD1222 vaccination. The receptor's source is an adult in good health. This rearrangement joins TRBV27 to TRBJ2-7; 12 nucleotides agree with TRBD2. CDR3 residues: CASSLTSGRSYEQYF. CDR3 bases: TGTGCCAGCAGTTTAACTAGCGGGAGGTCCTACGAGCAGTACTTC.